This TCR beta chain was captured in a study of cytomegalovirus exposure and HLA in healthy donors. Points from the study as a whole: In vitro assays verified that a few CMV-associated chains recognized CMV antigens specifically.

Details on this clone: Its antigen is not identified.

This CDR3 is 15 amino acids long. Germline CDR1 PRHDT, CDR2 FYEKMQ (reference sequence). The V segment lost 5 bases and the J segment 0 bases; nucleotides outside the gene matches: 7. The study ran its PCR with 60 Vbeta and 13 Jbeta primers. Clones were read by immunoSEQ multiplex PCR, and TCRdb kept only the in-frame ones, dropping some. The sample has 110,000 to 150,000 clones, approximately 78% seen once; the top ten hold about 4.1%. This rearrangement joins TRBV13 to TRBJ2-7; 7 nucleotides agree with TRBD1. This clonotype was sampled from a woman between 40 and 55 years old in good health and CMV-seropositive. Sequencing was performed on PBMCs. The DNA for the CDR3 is TGTGCCAGCAGCACCCGGCAGGGGGACTCCTACGAGCAGTACTTC. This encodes CASSTRQGDSYEQYF.